Each of the 13 T cell receptor beta chains below was sequenced from the same sample in a study of tumor-infiltrating lymphocytes in primary liver carcinoma. Co-extracting RNA and DNA was done with roughly 17-34 mg of unsorted bulk tissue as input. The authors made TCR beta cDNA from around 500 ng total RNA with a constant-region primer. Researchers made the TCR beta libraries by running three nested multiplex PCR rounds with slightly modified ARM-PCR. Each of the first two PCR rounds ran 9 to 11 cycles with TRBV1-TRBV30 forward and C-beta reverse primers. MiXCR, applied by TCRdb to the multiplex PCR reads, yields one record per CDR3 protein. Of 35,000 to 50,000 distinct CDR3 sequences listed, roughly 77% were seen once; the top ten hold 38%. The sample was tumor-adjacent normal liver tissue. All receptors come from a woman aged 30 to 39 with primary liver carcinoma and hepatitis B virus infection.

As regards this clonotype: One end of the junction varies from germline; a read error may be responsible. This chain links TRBV4-1 with TRBJ2-5; no reliable D call. Germline lookup yields CDR1 MGHRA and CDR2 YSYEKL. This CDR3 has 13 residues. The CDR3, as DNA: TGCACCAGCAGCCAAGCGCCTTTAGAGACGCAGTACTTC. Protein sequence: CTSSQAPLETQYF.

On this clonotype: The CDR3 does not end in the conserved phenylalanine or tryptophan, so this is likely a read error. The V gene is TRBV29-1, the J gene TRBJ1-1; D is perhaps TRBD1 (5 bases). Looked up from germline, CDR1 is SQVTM and CDR2 is ANQGSEA. The CDR3 contains 12 residues. With 4 bases removed from V and 5 bases from J, the gap between germline ends came to 11 bases. CDR3 sequence: CSVVRAGTEAFS. CDR3 DNA sequence: TGCAGCGTTGTGAGGGCAGGGACTGAAGCTTTCTCT.

This clonotype was found a few times. A read error is possible here, since a much larger clone lies one base away. V usage is TRBV6-2 or TRBV6-3 and J usage is TRBJ2-5; TRBD1 matches 9 bases. The CDR3 has 19 amino acids. CDR1 and CDR2 from the germline V gene are MNHEY and SVGEGT. The CDR3 reads CASSHSTGGVGLSVRAQYF. CDR3 nucleotides: TGTGCCAGCAGTCACTCAACAGGGGGCGTGGGTTTAAGCGTACGGGCCCAGTACTTC.

In regard to this clonotype: The junction shows a germline mismatch at one end, possibly a read error. V gene TRBV11-2 combines with J gene TRBJ2-1; possible D gene TRBD2, 5 bases. Germline assignment: CDR1 SGHAT and CDR2 FQNNGV. This CDR3 is 16 amino acids long. DNA for the CDR3: TGTGCCAGCAGCACCTCTCTAGCAGGAGGATACAATGAGCAGCCCTTC. This codes for CASSTSLAGGYNEQPF.

This clonotype turned up a few times. A single base separates this from a much larger clone, so it may be a read error. The V and J genes are TRBV13 and TRBJ2-5; D gene unclear. The CDR3 totals 13 residues. CDR1 and CDR2 (germline): PRHDT, FYEKMQ (reference sequence). CDR3 nucleotide sequence: TGTGCCAGCGGCTTGCAAGAACAAGAGACCCAGTACTTC. Translating gives CASGLQEQETQYF.

The chain joins TRBV10-3 to TRBJ2-7; 7 bases align to TRBD1. The J segment lost 3 bases and the V segment lost 6 bases, leaving 8 bases of the junction unmatched. This CDR3 comprises 14 residues. The V gene's germline CDR1 is ENHRY and CDR2 SYGVKD. This CDR3 is CAISKTGTDYEQYF. The CDR3, as DNA: TGTGCCATCAGCAAGACCGGGACAGACTACGAGCAGTACTTC.

This clonotype was seen a few times. The genes are TRBV20-1 and TRBJ2-7, with TRBD2 identical over 8 bases. V shed 2 bases, J shed 0 bases, and the junction held 6 bases outside the gene matches. The CDR3 runs to 15 residues. Germline V CDR1 and CDR2: DFQATT, SNEGSKA (reference sequence). The CDR3 spells CSARNLAGSSYEQYF. As DNA, the CDR3 is TGCAGTGCTAGAAATCTAGCGGGCAGCTCCTACGAGCAGTACTTC.

In the case of this clonotype: Germline is not matched at one junction end, which may reflect a read error. The genes are TRBV4-2 and TRBJ2-1; D gene ambiguous. Per germline, CDR1 LGHNA and CDR2 YNFKEQ. This CDR3 is built from 15 residues. The chain's CDR3 is CANGQETQWANQQFF. Here the CDR3 DNA reads TGTGCCAACGGCCAAGAGACGCAGTGGGCCAATCAGCAGTTCTTC.

This chain uses TRBV4-2 with TRBJ2-1; D is uncertain. CDR1 is LGHNA and CDR2 is YNFKEQ in the germline V gene. The CDR3 covers 17 residues. Trimming took 3 bases from V and 9 from J, leaving 24 bases between them. CDR3 sequence reads: CASSHHIAGWSRGEQFF. As DNA, the CDR3 is TGTGCCAGCAGCCACCATATTGCCGGATGGTCCAGAGGTGAGCAGTTCTTC.

The rearrangement joins TRBV4-3 to TRBJ1-5; D may be TRBD1 (6 bases). In germline, CDR1 is LGHNA, CDR2 YSLEER. The V and J ends lost 0 bases and 6 bases respectively, with 12 bases between them. This CDR3 is 15 amino acids long. The CDR3 sequence is CASSQDGTRGQPQHF. DNA for the CDR3: TGCGCCAGCAGCCAAGATGGGACACGGGGTCAGCCCCAGCATTTT.

This chain joins TRBV11-2 and TRBJ2-7; D is tentatively TRBD1 or TRBD2 (5 bases each). The CDR3 spans 13 residues. V was cut by 7 bases and J by 2 bases, with 12 bases left in between. Germline lookup yields CDR1 SGHAT and CDR2 FQNNGV. This chain's CDR3 is CASIRDETYEQYF. CDR3 bases: TGTGCCAGCATAAGGGACGAGACCTACGAGCAGTACTTC. Using reference TRBV11-2 and TRBJ2-7 for the parts outside the CDR3, the full variable domain is EAGVAQSPRYKIIEKRQSVAFWCNPISGHATLYWYQQILGQGPKLLIQFQNNGVVDDSQLPKDRFSAERLKGVDSTLKIQPAKLEDSAVYLCASIRDETYEQYFGPGTRLTVT.

A word on this clonotype: Because it lacks the conserved phenylalanine or tryptophan at the end, this CDR3 is likely a read error. This chain joins TRBV4-1 and TRBJ1-1; 7 nucleotides line up with TRBD1. CDR3 length equals 17 residues. Germline CDR1 reads MGHRA; CDR2 reads YSYEKL. The CDR3 DNA sequence: TGCGCCAGTAGCCGATACTTAACAGGGGCCTTGAACACTGAAGCTTTCCTT. Amino acid sequence: CASSRYLTGALNTEAFL.

In this sample, this clonotype turned up many times. The chain combines TRBV24-1 with TRBJ2-7; TRBD2 agrees at 12 bases. The J segment lost 7 bases and the V segment lost 4 bases, leaving 10 bases of the junction unmatched. This CDR3 contains 16 residues. Germline loops: CDR1 KGHDR, CDR2 SFDVKD. CDR3 coding DNA: TGTGCCACCAGTGACTCTGCTAGCGGGAGGGCCAGGGAGCAGTACTTC. Translated: CATSDSASGRAREQYF.